The present T cell receptor (beta chain) was sequenced within a study of vaccination effects on CD4 cells after COVID-19. CDR3 length: 9 amino acids. The germline V gene encodes CDR1 SQVTM and CDR2 ANQGSEA. Points from the study as a whole: Researchers report that only 1 of 255 vaccine-induced clones in healthy vaccinees cross-reacted with common cold coronaviruses.

Produced via immunoSEQ multiplex PCR; TCRdb's table is partial and in-frame only. The repertoire holds over 55,000 clones, 81% seen once, with 2% to 2.5% in the top ten. Of note for this clone: Its antigen is as yet unknown. One end of the junction does not line up with germline, which may come from a read error.

Sequencing was preceded by expansion of antigen-specific CD4+ T cells with viral peptide pools in the ViraFEST assay. Following culture for roughly 10 days, CD4+ T cells were isolated. Nobody among the vaccine recipients had prior SARS-CoV-2 infection (nucleocapsid antibodies were negative). Every well got 2 million to 2.5 million PBMC, which were grown with about 9.6 IU/ml IL-2 and about 9.7 ug/ml peptides. Fresh IL-2-containing medium replaced half the medium on days 3 and 7. Source: CD4+ T cells from PBMCs cultured with HCoV-229E spike peptides, taken before COVID-19 vaccination. This sequence was found in a human donor who received a COVID-19 vaccine. The genes are TRBV29-1 and TRBJ2-1, with D possibly TRBD1 on 5 matching bases. The CDR3 sequence: CSVAQGLLF. The CDR3 DNA reads as TGCAGCGTGGCCCAGGGTCTCCTCTTC.